The sample holds a few counts of the clone carrying this T cell receptor beta chain. As originally analysed: Reference gene primer amplification in the assay estimated nucleated cell counts. Generated by immunoSEQ multiplex PCR, the TCRdb table keeps only in-frame clones and is missing some. V and J calls and clone size are as listed in that table; D and trimming were resolved from the DNA. This sample has hundreds of thousands of clones, with more than 75% found just once. The data belong to a study of blood T cell repertoires in COVID-19. Study background: Collection of acute and convalescent COVID-19 samples took place in the United States, Italy and Spain. T cells, B-cell-depleted T cells, or PBMCs provided the cDNA or gDNA that served as material.

This CDR3 has 13 amino acids. V was clipped by 4 bases and J by 3 bases, with 10 bases between them. Looked up from germline, CDR1 is SEHNR and CDR2 is FQNEAQ (reference sequence). What was sequenced was peripheral blood. V and J are TRBV7-9 and TRBJ2-7; D is unclear. This receptor was identified in a woman aged 25 to 39 who had recovered from COVID-19. The chain's CDR3 is CASSSPASYEQYF. CDR3 in DNA: TGTGCCAGCAGCTCCCCCGCGAGCTACGAGCAGTACTTC.